Each of the 6 T cell receptor beta chains below was sequenced from the same sample in a study of OX40 agonist ivuxolimab in advanced cancers. Assay used: immunoSEQ multiplex PCR; TCRdb lists only in-frame clones, some missing. The table lists about 70,000 clones, almost 90% of them singletons. The sequencing used CD4+ or CD8+ T cells sorted from blood, collected in a trial of the OX40 agonist ivuxolimab. These receptor sequences come from an adult with an advanced solid tumor such as melanoma, head and neck, liver or kidney cancer.

The chain couples TRBV15 to TRBJ2-7; possibly TRBD2 for D (6 bases). The germline CDR1 and CDR2 sequences are LNHNV and YYDKDF (reference sequence). Trimming pared 3 bases from V and 2 bases from J, leaving 17 bases between. CDR3 length equals 16 residues. The CDR3 protein is CATSRGQGTGAYEQYF. CDR3 in DNA: TGTGCCACCAGCAGGGGCCAAGGGACTGGCGCCTACGAGCAGTACTTC. Full variable domain (outside the CDR3, taken from reference TRBV15 and TRBJ2-7): DAMVIQNPRYQVTQFGKPVTLSCSQTLNHNVMYWYQQKSSQAPKLLFHYYDKDFNNEADTPDNFQSRRPNTSFCFLDIRSPGLGDTAMYLCATSRGQGTGAYEQYFGPGTRLTVT.

J is TRBJ1-5 and V is TRBV21-1; the table's D call, TRBD1, has no DNA check behind it. TRBV21-1 is shown as a pseudogene. This CDR3 comprises 17 residues. CDR3 coding DNA: TGTGCCAGCAGCAATTACGGGACACCGTATAGCAATCAGCCCCAGCATTTT. It is translated as CASSNYGTPYSNQPQHF.

The chain is built from TRBV5-8 and TRBJ2-1, with 10 positions matching TRBD1. Germline CDR1 is SGHTS and CDR2 is YDEGEE. This CDR3 spans 15 amino acids. V trimming: 0 bases; J trimming: 7 bases; junction bases outside the gene matches: 4. In DNA, the CDR3 is TGTGCCAGCAGCTTGGGGACAGGGGGTAAGAATGAGCAGTTCTTC. Its translation: CASSLGTGGKNEQFF.

This clone occurred once. The V and J genes are TRBV10-1 and TRBJ2-1; D is unresolved. The CDR3 sequence is 14 residues long. V was pared by 0 bases and J by 3 bases, with 6 bases between. Germline V gene sequence: CDR1 WNHNN, CDR2 SYGVQD (reference sequence). Written as DNA, the CDR3 is TGCGCCAGCAGTGAGTCGGCTAGCTACAATGAGCAGTTCTTC. Protein: CASSESASYNEQFF.

CDR3 residues: CASSGDSDEQFF. CDR3 nucleotides: TGTGCCAGCAGCGGAGACAGTGATGAGCAGTTCTTC. This chain joins TRBV9 and TRBJ2-1; D possibly corresponds to TRBD1 (5 bases). CDR1 SGDLS and CDR2 YYNGEE come from the germline V gene. The CDR3 runs to 12 residues. The V gene lost 3 bases and the J gene lost 8 bases, with 9 bases spanning the gap. Using reference TRBV9 and TRBJ2-1 for the parts outside the CDR3, the full variable domain is DSGVTQTPKHLITATGQRVTLRCSPRSGDLSVYWYQQSLDQGLQFLIQYYNGEERAKGNILERFSAQQFPDLHSELNLSSLELGDSALYFCASSGDSDEQFFGPGTRLTVL.

The rearrangement uses TRBV21-1 and TRBJ2-5; TRBD1, the D gene given by the table, was not confirmed from the DNA. TRBV21-1 is recorded as a pseudogene. The CDR3 has 15 residues. The CDR3 region is CASSTGTGGLETQYF. DNA for the CDR3: TGTGCCAGCAGCACCGGGACAGGGGGTTTGGAGACCCAGTACTTC.